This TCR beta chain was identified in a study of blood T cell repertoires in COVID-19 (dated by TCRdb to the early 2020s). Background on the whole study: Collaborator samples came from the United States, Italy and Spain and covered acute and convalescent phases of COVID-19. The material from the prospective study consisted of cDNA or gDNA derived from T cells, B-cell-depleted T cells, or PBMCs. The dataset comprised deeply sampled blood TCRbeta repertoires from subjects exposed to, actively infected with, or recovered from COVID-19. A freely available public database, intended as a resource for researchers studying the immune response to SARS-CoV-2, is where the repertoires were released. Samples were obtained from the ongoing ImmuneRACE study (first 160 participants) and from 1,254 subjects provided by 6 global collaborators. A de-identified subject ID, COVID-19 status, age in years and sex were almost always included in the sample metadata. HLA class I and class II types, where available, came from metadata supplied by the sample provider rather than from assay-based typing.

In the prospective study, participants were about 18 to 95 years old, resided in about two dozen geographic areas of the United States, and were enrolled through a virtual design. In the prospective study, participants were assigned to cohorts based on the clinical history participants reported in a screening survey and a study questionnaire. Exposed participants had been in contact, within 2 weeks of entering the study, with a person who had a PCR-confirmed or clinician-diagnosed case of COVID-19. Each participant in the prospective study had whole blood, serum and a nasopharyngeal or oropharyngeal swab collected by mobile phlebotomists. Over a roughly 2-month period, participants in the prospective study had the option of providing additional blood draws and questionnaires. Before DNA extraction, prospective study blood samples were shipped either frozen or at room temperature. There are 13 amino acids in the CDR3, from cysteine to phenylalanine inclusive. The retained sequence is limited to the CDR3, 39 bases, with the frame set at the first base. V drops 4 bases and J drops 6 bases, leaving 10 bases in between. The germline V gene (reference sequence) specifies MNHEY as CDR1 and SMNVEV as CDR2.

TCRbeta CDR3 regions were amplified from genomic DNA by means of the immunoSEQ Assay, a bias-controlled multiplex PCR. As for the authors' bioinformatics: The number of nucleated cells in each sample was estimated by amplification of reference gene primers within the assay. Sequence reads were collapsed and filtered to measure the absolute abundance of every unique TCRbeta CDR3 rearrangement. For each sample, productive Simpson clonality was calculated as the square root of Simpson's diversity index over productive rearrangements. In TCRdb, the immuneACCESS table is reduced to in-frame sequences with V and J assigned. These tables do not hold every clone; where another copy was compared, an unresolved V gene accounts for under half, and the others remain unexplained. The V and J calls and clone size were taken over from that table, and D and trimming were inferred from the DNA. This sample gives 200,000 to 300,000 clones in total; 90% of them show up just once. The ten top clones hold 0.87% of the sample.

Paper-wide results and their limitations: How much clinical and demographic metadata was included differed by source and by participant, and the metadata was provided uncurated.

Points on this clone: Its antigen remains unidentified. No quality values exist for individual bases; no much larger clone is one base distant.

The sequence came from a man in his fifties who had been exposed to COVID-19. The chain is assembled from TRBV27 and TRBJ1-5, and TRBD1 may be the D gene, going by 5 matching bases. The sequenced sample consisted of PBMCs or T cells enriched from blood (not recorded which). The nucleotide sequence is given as TGTGCCAGCAGTTCCAGGGTTTTTCAGCCCCAGCATTTT. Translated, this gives CASSSRVFQPQHF.